This TCR beta chain was identified in a study of B cell selection in AIRE deficiency. Assay: immunoSEQ multiplex PCR; the TCRdb copy retains only in-frame clones and omits some. Found here are 20,000 to 30,000 clones, about 96% of them singletons; the top ten hold approximately 0.21%. CD4+CD127+ cells were sorted as the conventional CD4 T cells. The source is a human donor in good health. Sequencing was carried out using CD4+CD127+ conventional T cells sorted from PBMCs.

The CDR3 nucleotides are TGTGCCAGCAGCGTAGGGCAGCAAAATAATTCACCCCTCCACTTT. Protein: CASSVGQQNNSPLHF. The V call is TRBV9, the J call TRBJ1-6; D not certain. Germline assignment: CDR1 SGDLS and CDR2 YYNGEE. Trimming took off 0 bases at V and 5 bases at J, with 9 bases between the two ends. The CDR3 consists of 15 residues.